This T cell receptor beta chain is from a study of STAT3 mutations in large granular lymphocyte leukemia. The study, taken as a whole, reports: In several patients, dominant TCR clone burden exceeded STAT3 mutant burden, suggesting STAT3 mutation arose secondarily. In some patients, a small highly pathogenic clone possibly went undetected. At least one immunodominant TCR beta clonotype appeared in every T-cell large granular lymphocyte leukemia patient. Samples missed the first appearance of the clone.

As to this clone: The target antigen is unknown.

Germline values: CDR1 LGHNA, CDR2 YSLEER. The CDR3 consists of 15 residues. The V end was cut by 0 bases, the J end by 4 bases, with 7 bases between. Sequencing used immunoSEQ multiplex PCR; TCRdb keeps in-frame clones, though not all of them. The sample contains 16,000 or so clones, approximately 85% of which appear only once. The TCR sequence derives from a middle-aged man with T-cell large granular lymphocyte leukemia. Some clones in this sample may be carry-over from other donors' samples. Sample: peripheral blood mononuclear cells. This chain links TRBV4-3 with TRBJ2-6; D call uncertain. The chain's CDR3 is CASSQDRVGANVLTF. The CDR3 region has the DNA TGCGCCAGCAGCCAAGATAGAGTGGGGGCCAACGTCCTGACTTTC.